This entry is about one T cell receptor (beta chain). The V gene lost 3 bases and the J gene lost 7 bases, with 7 bases spanning the gap. In germline, CDR1 is SNHLY, CDR2 FYNNEI. The CDR3 is 12 amino acids. Here immunoSEQ multiplex PCR was the method, and the copy in TCRdb shows in-frame clones only, minus some. This table holds some 1,900,000 clones, roughly 95% found once. CD45RO-negative, CCR7-positively selected cells formed the naive CD8 fraction, excluding terminally differentiated effector memory CD45RA+ cells. These data come from a study of shared clonotypes between healthy human individuals.

V and J are TRBV2 and TRBJ1-5, with D unresolved. Source material: naive CD8+ T cells sorted from blood. The sequence came from a man younger than 35 in good health. The DNA of the CDR3 is TGTGCCAGCAGTGATTTCACGCAGCCCCAGCATTTT. This translates into CASSDFTQPQHF.